These T cell receptor beta chains were read from a single sample in a study of control samples from healthy donors and cancer patients. Clones were sequenced by immunoSEQ multiplex PCR, and TCRdb holds only the in-frame ones, with some missing. Found here are some 140,000 clones, around nine tenths of them singletons; the top ten hold 6.5% to 9.5%. What was sequenced was PBMCs. These receptors all come from a man aged 45-65 years with head and neck cancer. The CDR3 runs from the conserved cysteine through the conserved F or W. The order of the fields is V gene, J gene, clone size, D gene, CDR3 DNA, CDR3 protein. The D gene is left open where the match is weak. Clone size is shown for a subset of rows, as once, few, many or a class of expanded clone.

>TRBV9|TRBJ2-3|NA|TRBD2
TGTGCCAGCAGCCCTCAGACTAGCGGAGAAACAGATACGCAGTATTTT
CASSPQTSGETDTQYF
>TRBV19|TRBJ1-5|NA|NA
TGTGCCAGTAGCCTGGGGATTCGACCGGACCCTAACAATAGCAATCAGCCCCAGCATTTT
CASSLGIRPDPNNSNQPQHF
>TRBV27|TRBJ2-1|NA|NA
TGTGCCAGCATTGGTCATTGGCCTTCCTACAATGAGCAGTTCTTC
CASIGHWPSYNEQFF
>TRBV5-4|TRBJ2-2|NA|TRBD2
TGTGCCAGCAGCCGTGACGGGAGGGCCGGGAACACCGGGGAGCTGTTTTTT
CASSRDGRAGNTGELFF
>TRBV7-6|TRBJ2-3|NA|TRBD2
TGTGCCAGCAGCCTGAAAGCGGGGGGCCCCACAGATACGCAGTATTTT
CASSLKAGGPTDTQYF
>TRBV5-5|TRBJ1-1|NA|NA
TGTGCCAGCAGCAGCCGAGGGGGGCCCTATTCGGCCACTGAAGCTTTCTTT
CASSSRGGPYSATEAFF
>TRBV11-2|TRBJ2-7|NA|TRBD1
TGTGCCAGCAGCATCGACAGGGCCTACGAGCAGTACTTC
CASSIDRAYEQYF
>TRBV5-5|TRBJ2-2|NA|NA
TGTGCCAGCACCCGCGGGAACACCGGGGAGCTGTTTTTT
CASTRGNTGELFF
>TRBV7-3|TRBJ2-1|NA|NA
TGTGCCAGCAGCAGCAGTGAACTGAATGAGCAGTTCTTC
CASSSSELNEQFF
>TRBV7-8|TRBJ2-7|NA|TRBD1
TGTGCCAGCAGCTTACGTTCGAGACAGGGCACCTACGAGCAGTACTTC
CASSLRSRQGTYEQYF
>TRBV6-5|TRBJ1-6|NA|TRBD1
TGTGCCAGCAAAGTTGACAGGGGATATGGTTCACCCCTCCACTTT
CASKVDRGYGSPLHF
>TRBV4-1|TRBJ1-6|few|NA
TGCGCCAGCAGCCCCCCCTCCACCGGTTCACCCCTCCACTTT
CASSPPSTGSPLHF
>TRBV6-5|TRBJ2-1|NA|NA
TGTGCCAGCAGTCGTGACGGCTATGAGCAGTTCTTC
CASSRDGYEQFF
>TRBV19|TRBJ1-4|NA|NA
TGTGCCAGTAGTGTCGTTTGGGCAGAAAAACTGTTTTTT
CASSVVWAEKLFF
>TRBV10-3|TRBJ2-2|NA|TRBD2
TGTGCCATCAGGGACTCTAGCGGGAGGGCCACCGGGGAGCTGTTTTTT
CAIRDSSGRATGELFF
>TRBV6-5|TRBJ1-1|once|TRBD1
TGTGCCACCTGGGACAGCGAAATGAACACTGAAGCTTTCTTT
CATWDSEMNTEAFF
>TRBV29-1|TRBJ2-1|NA|NA
TGCAGCGTGCTAAACGGTCCGTACCATGAGCAGTTCTTC
CSVLNGPYHEQFF
>TRBV11-2|TRBJ1-2|NA|TRBD1
TGTGCCAGCAGCTTAGGGAGGGGGCTTAACTATGGCTACACCTTC
CASSLGRGLNYGYTF
>TRBV6-1|TRBJ2-7|NA|TRBD1
TGTGCCAGCAGTGTCGGGACAGGCCTAAGCTCCTACGAGCAGTACTTC
CASSVGTGLSSYEQYF
>TRBV29-1|TRBJ2-5|once|NA
TGCAGCGTTCGAATAGCAGCGCAAGAGACCCAGTACTTC
CSVRIAAQETQYF
>TRBV19|TRBJ2-1|NA|TRBD1
TGTGCCACCCAGGACAGGGGGCGGTTTAATGAGCAGTTCTTC
CATQDRGRFNEQFF
>TRBV28|TRBJ2-2|NA|NA
TGTGCCAGCAGCTCGATCCTCCGAGGGGCAACCGGGGAGCTGTTTTTT
CASSSILRGATGELFF
>TRBV19|TRBJ2-1|NA|TRBD1
TGTGCCACCGCCCCGGGACAGGGGGGTTGGTTAGCCTATTTCTTC
CATAPGQGGWLAYFF
>TRBV7-8|TRBJ2-3|NA|NA
TGTGCCAGCAGACAGGGTGCGTTTGTGGATACGCAGTATTTT
CASRQGAFVDTQYF
>TRBV29-1|TRBJ2-2|NA|NA
TGCAGCGTTGAATGGGCGAACACCGGGGAGCTGTTTTTT
CSVEWANTGELFF
>TRBV6-5|TRBJ2-5|NA|NA
TGTGCCAGCAGTTACGGGCAATGGAGCCAAGAGACCCAGTACTTC
CASSYGQWSQETQYF
>TRBV11-2|TRBJ2-1|NA|TRBD2
TGTGCCAGCAGCGTAGGGACTAGCGGGAGAAAAGGCAATGAGCAGTTCTTC
CASSVGTSGRKGNEQFF
>TRBV29-1|TRBJ2-1|once|TRBD2
TGCAGCGCCCTAGGACTAGCGGGAGGTAATGAGCAGTTCTTC
CSALGLAGGNEQFF
>TRBV5-4|TRBJ2-1|NA|TRBD2
TGTGCCAGCAGCTTGGGGGCGAGCGGGAGGGCCCACAATGAGCAGTTCTTC
CASSLGASGRAHNEQFF
>TRBV5-1|TRBJ2-7|NA|NA
TGCGCCAGCAGCTTGGACCCTAGCTCCTACGAGCAGTACTTC
CASSLDPSSYEQYF
>TRBV24-1|TRBJ2-2|NA|NA
TGTGCCACCAGTGATTTACAGGGTTGGAACACCGGGGAGCTGTTTTTT
CATSDLQGWNTGELFF
>TRBV28|TRBJ2-1|NA|TRBD2
TGTGCCAGCAGCAATTTTAGCGGGTATAGCAATGAGCAGTTCTTC
CASSNFSGYSNEQFF
>TRBV10-3|TRBJ2-7|NA|NA
TGTGCCATCAGTGGACAGTCCTACGAGCAGTACTTC
CAISGQSYEQYF
>TRBV2|TRBJ1-4|NA|NA
TGTGCCAGCAGTGATAAAGCAGGGGAAAAACTGTTTTTT
CASSDKAGEKLFF
>TRBV10-3|TRBJ2-7|NA|TRBD2
TGTGCCATAAGGACTAGCGGGAGCTACGAGCAGTACTTC
CAIRTSGSYEQYF
>TRBV19|TRBJ1-5|NA|NA
TGTGCCAGTAGTAGTTTAGCCGCCAGCAATCAGCCCCAGCATTTT
CASSSLAASNQPQHF
>TRBV12-3/TRBV12-4|TRBJ1-2|NA|NA
TGTGCCAGCAGTTTCGGGGTGGACTATGGCTACACCTTC
CASSFGVDYGYTF
>TRBV19|TRBJ2-1|NA|TRBD2
TGTGCCAGTAGTATGGGACTAGCGGGAGCGGTCTACAATGAGCAGTTCTTC
CASSMGLAGAVYNEQFF
>TRBV28|TRBJ1-6|NA|NA
TGTGCCAGCAAAACGGGGAATAATTCACCCCTCCACTTT
CASKTGNNSPLHF
>TRBV28|TRBJ1-1|NA|NA
TGTGCCAGCAGTACCCGACGGGGGGCGAAGAACACTGAAGCTTTCTTT
CASSTRRGAKNTEAFF
>TRBV6-2/TRBV6-3|TRBJ1-6|NA|NA
TGTGCCAGCAGCCCTTGGTCGCAGGGAGTTGGGTCACCCCTCCACTTT
CASSPWSQGVGSPLHF
>TRBV7-9|TRBJ1-3|NA|NA
TGTGCCAGCAGCTTTGCAGGGGTCTCTGGAAACACCATATATTTT
CASSFAGVSGNTIYF
>TRBV10-3|TRBJ2-5|NA|NA
TGTGCCATCAGTGAAGAGCAAGAGACCCAGTACTTC
CAISEEQETQYF
>TRBV7-3|TRBJ2-1|NA|TRBD1
TGTGCCAGCAGCCCGACAGGGGGCGCGCAAAATGAGCAGTTCTTC
CASSPTGGAQNEQFF
>TRBV3-1/TRBV3-2|TRBJ1-3|NA|NA
TGTGCCAGCAGCCGAAGTAGAAACACCATATATTTT
CASSRSRNTIYF
>TRBV27|TRBJ1-3|NA|NA
TGTGCCAGCAGCCGCGAAGGTGTCTCTGGAAACACCATATATTTT
CASSREGVSGNTIYF
>TRBV2|TRBJ1-2|NA|NA
TGTGCCAGCAGCTTCGAGGGGCAGGGGTTATATGGCTACACCTTC
CASSFEGQGLYGYTF
>TRBV30|TRBJ1-2|NA|NA
TGTGCCTGGAGATTAAGGTCCGGCTATGGCTACACCTTC
CAWRLRSGYGYTF
>TRBV18|TRBJ2-7|NA|NA
TGTGCCAGCTCACATACCCCGGGACTGGCATTCTACGAGCAGTACTTC
CASSHTPGLAFYEQYF
>TRBV7-6|TRBJ2-1|NA|NA
TGTGCCAGCAGCTTAGACCCAGGGTCTTATGAGCAGTTCTTC
CASSLDPGSYEQFF
>TRBV21-1|TRBJ1-5|NA|NA
TGTGCCAGCAGGTGGTGCAGAGAGACAGTGAGCAATCAGCCCCAGCATTTT
CASRWCRETVSNQPQHF
>TRBV5-1|TRBJ2-7|NA|NA
TGCGCCAGCAGCTCCACAGGAGTCTGGGGCTACGAGCAGTACTTC
CASSSTGVWGYEQYF
>TRBV7-7|TRBJ2-1|NA|TRBD2
TGTGCCAGCAGCTTAGCCGGGGGGGGTTTCGGCTCCTACAATGAGCAGTTCTTC
CASSLAGGGFGSYNEQFF
>TRBV6-1|TRBJ2-5|few|TRBD2
TGTGCCAGCAGTGAACGGGGACTAGCTAAAGAGACCCAGTACTTC
CASSERGLAKETQYF
>TRBV19|TRBJ1-2|NA|NA
TGTGCCAGTGAGGGAACAGCTGTTTACGGCTACACCTTC
CASEGTAVYGYTF
>TRBV18|TRBJ2-5|NA|NA
TGTGCCAGCTCACCGGACGAGACCCAGTACTTC
CASSPDETQYF
>TRBV18|TRBJ2-2|NA|NA
TGTGCCAGCTCACCGAAGGACGAGACCGGGGAGCTGTTTTTT
CASSPKDETGELFF
>TRBV19|TRBJ1-3|NA|NA
TGTGCCAGTAGTCCGAGATACTCTGGAAACACCATATATTTT
CASSPRYSGNTIYF
>TRBV5-4|TRBJ2-3|NA|TRBD2
TGTGCCAGCAGCTCACCGGGAGGACGCACAGATACGCAGTATTTT
CASSSPGGRTDTQYF
>TRBV5-6|TRBJ2-7|NA|TRBD1
TGTGCCAGCACATACAGGGGTCGGTCGCACGAGCAGTACTTC
CASTYRGRSHEQYF